This T cell receptor beta chain was recorded in a study of T cells in Graves' hyperthyroidism and ophthalmopathy. Findings and caveats of the study: In the analysis, a 13 V-J model separated ophthalmopathy from stable hyperthyroidism. Appearing also in blood were most of the thyroid clonotypes expanded above 0.001.

Note on this clonotype: Its target is unknown.

Among the patients, aged 18 to 65, hyperthyroidism was newly diagnosed and had lasted under 2 months. The study excluded patients with uncontrolled infection, other autoimmune disease, pregnancy or lactation. Germline V CDR1 and CDR2: DFQATT, SNEGSKA (reference sequence). The V segment lost 1 base and the J segment 10 bases; nucleotides outside the gene matches: 13. The CDR3 is 15 residues long. Researchers took RNA transcripts and amplified the TCR beta CDR3 regions from them. HTBI primers were the set used in a first-round RT-PCR of the TCR CDR3. TCRdb re-derived calls from the multiplex PCR reads in MiXCR, one entry per CDR3 protein. The sample yields around 350,000 distinct CDR3 sequences, about a sixth seen once.

The sample was blood. The receptor comes from a woman aged 25 to 45 with Graves' hyperthyroidism that later progressed to Graves' ophthalmopathy. The chain couples TRBV20-1 to TRBJ2-1; 7 nucleotides line up with TRBD2. CDR3 DNA sequence: TGCAGTGCTAGAGGTATGGCCGCGGGAGACCGAGAGCAGTTCTTC. Translating it yields CSARGMAAGDREQFF.